This TCR beta chain derives from a study of naive and memory T cell subsets. Both TRBC1 and TRBC2 were covered by a beta constant-region primer of two equimolar oligonucleotides. Ligated cDNA was amplified by four rounds of PCR with nested alpha and beta constant-region primers and SP2. TCRdb redid the calling of the UMI-ligation and nested PCR reads with MiXCR, one entry per CDR3 protein. The sample carries just over 80,000 distinct CDR3 sequences, around 9% recorded once. This CDR3 contains 15 residues. V trimming: 6 bases; J trimming: 0 bases; junction bases outside the gene matches: 8. This chain uses TRBV12-3 or TRBV12-4 with TRBJ2-7; 7 positions agree with TRBD2. The TCR was taken from a human donor in good health. The specimen sequenced was naive CD8+ T cells from blood. The CDR3 spells CASRPSSGSSYEQYF. The CDR3 DNA reads as TGTGCCAGCAGACCGTCTAGCGGCAGCTCCTACGAGCAGTACTTC.